One and the same sample provided the 29 T cell receptor beta chains below, sequenced in a study of regulatory T cells in long-lasting Graves disease. As to time point: persistent/refractory GD, antithyroid drugs over 5 years with positive TRAb. TCR sequences were obtained from RNA taken from PBMCs. Arm-PCR with iRepertoire HTBI primers amplified the CDR3 regions for these TCR beta libraries. TCRdb used MiXCR to reprocess the multiplex PCR reads, holding one entry per CDR3 protein. The sample shows approximately 400,000 distinct CDR3 sequences, roughly 20% of them seen only once. The material sequenced was peripheral blood mononuclear cells (PBMCs), taken when the disease was refractory, from a patient treated with antithyroid drugs. Source of these receptors: a female donor with Graves disease.

At least ten counts were recorded for this clonotype. The chain employs TRBV7-2 and TRBJ2-4; D may be TRBD2 (5 bases). The length of the CDR3 is 16 residues. Germline assignment: CDR1 SGHTA and CDR2 FQGNSA. Trimming removed 5 bases at V and 1 base at J, with 15 bases between. This chain's CDR3 is CASSTLTGRAKNIQYF. The CDR3 DNA is TGTGCCAGCAGCACTCTCACGGGAAGGGCCAAAAACATTCAGTACTTC.

This clonotype occurred many times. The rearrangement joins TRBV10-3 to TRBJ2-6; D is undetermined. The CDR3 has 14 residues. V dropped 0 bases and J dropped 2 bases, with 2 bases sitting between them. In germline, CDR1 is ENHRY, CDR2 SYGVKD. The CDR3 reads CAISESTGANVLTF. The DNA of the CDR3 is TGTGCCATCAGTGAGTCGACTGGGGCCAACGTCCTGACTTTC.

This clonotype was detected ten times or more. The chain links TRBV7-2 to TRBJ2-7; 13 bases match TRBD2. Per the germline V gene, CDR1 is SGHTA and CDR2 is FQGNSA. V dropped 2 bases and J dropped 1; count of bases not matched to a gene: 5. The CDR3 contains 17 residues. DNA for the CDR3: TGTGCCAGCAGCTTATCTACACTAGCGGGAGGGTCCTACGAGCAGTACTTC. Translated: CASSLSTLAGGSYEQYF.

This clonotype came up many times. The chain joins TRBV7-2 to TRBJ2-7; 11 nucleotides align to TRBD2. Germline V gives CDR1 SGHTA, CDR2 FQGNSA. With V trimmed by 1 base and J by 5 bases, 16 bases remained unmatched. The CDR3 has 19 amino acids. The CDR3, as DNA: TGTGCCAGCAGCTTAGTGGGAACAACTTTAGCGGGAGGGAAACACGAGCAGTACTTC. It specifies CASSLVGTTLAGGKHEQYF.

The CDR3 nucleotides read TGTGCCACCAGCAGGGCTACTAGCGTGAACACCGGGGAGCTGTTTTTT. This encodes CATSRATSVNTGELFF. The chain is built from TRBV15 and TRBJ2-2, with 7 bases fitting TRBD2. Germline V gene lookup returns CDR1 LNHNV and CDR2 YYDKDF (reference sequence). The V segment lost 3 bases and the J segment 1 base; nucleotides outside the gene matches: 5. This CDR3 region has 16 residues.

Concerning this clonotype itself: A much more abundant neighbour one base away suggests this may be a read error. The chain recombines TRBV2 with TRBJ2-7, with 7 bases fitting TRBD2. The CDR3 length is 15 residues. Germline CDR1 and CDR2: SNHLY and FYNNEI. CDR3 region: CVSRAYGTTLYEQYF. CDR3 bases: TGTGTCAGCAGGGCTTACGGGACTACCCTCTACGAGCAGTACTTC.

The sample holds a few counts of this clonotype. This chain uses TRBV29-1 with TRBJ2-1; D not certain. The CDR3 consists of 10 residues. V shed 6 bases and J shed 9 bases, with 9 bases lying between them. The germline V gene has CDR1 SQVTM and CDR2 ANQGSEA. The CDR3 reads CSVGKGEQFF. Here the CDR3 DNA reads TGCAGCGTGGGGAAGGGTGAGCAGTTCTTC.

This clonotype was seen many times. This chain links TRBV27 with TRBJ1-2; weak D call: TRBD1 (6 bases). Germline V CDR1 and CDR2: MNHEY, SMNVEV (reference sequence). This CDR3 is built from 13 residues. V gave up 2 bases and J gave up 4 bases, with 8 bases separating them. The CDR3 spells CASSLNRAYGYTF. The CDR3 nucleotides read TGTGCCAGCAGTTTAAACAGGGCCTATGGCTACACCTTC.

The sample holds many counts of this clonotype. The chain combines TRBV6-2 or TRBV6-3 with TRBJ1-2, with 8 positions matching TRBD1. Germline CDR1 reads MNHEY; CDR2 reads SVGEGT. CDR3 length equals 15 residues. V shed 6 bases, J shed 4 bases, and the junction held 10 bases outside the gene matches. CDR3 region: CASSVTRTGSYGYTF. The DNA of the CDR3 is TGTGCCAGCAGCGTCACCCGGACAGGGTCCTATGGCTACACCTTC.

This clonotype was seen a few times. V gene TRBV7-9 combines with J gene TRBJ2-5, with D tentatively TRBD1 or TRBD2 (5 bases each). Germline V gene data show CDR1 as SEHNR and CDR2 as FQNEAQ (reference sequence). This CDR3 contains 13 residues. Trimming stripped 7 bases from V and 4 bases from J, with 13 bases between. CDR3 protein: CASTGRDGETQYF. The CDR3 nucleotides read TGTGCCAGCACCGGCAGGGACGGAGAGACCCAGTACTTC.

The genes are TRBV20-1 and TRBJ1-2; tentative D call: TRBD1 (5 bases). V was shortened by 6 bases and J by 4 bases, with 15 bases between the two germline ends. This CDR3 has 13 amino acids. The germline V gene has CDR1 DFQATT and CDR2 SNEGSKA (reference sequence). Here the CDR3 DNA reads TGCAGTGCGCCCTGGGGGGAATCCTATGGCTACACCTTC. It specifies CSAPWGESYGYTF.

This clonotype has a handful of counts. The chain has TRBV9 and TRBJ2-7; perhaps TRBD2 as D (7 bases). This CDR3 contains 15 residues. V was shortened by 3 bases and J by 2 bases, with 15 bases between the two germline ends. CDR1 is SGDLS, CDR2 YYNGEE, per germline. CDR3 amino acids: CASSASSGGTYEQYF. CDR3 sequence (DNA): TGTGCCAGCAGCGCCTCGTCGGGGGGCACCTACGAGCAGTACTTC.

This clonotype was seen repeatedly, ten times or more. The chain uses TRBV6-1 and TRBJ2-5; D may match TRBD1 or TRBD2 (5 bases each). V was pared by 6 bases and J by 1 base, with 15 bases between. Looked up from germline, CDR1 is MNHNS and CDR2 is SASEGT. The CDR3 is 15 residues long. The chain's CDR3 is CASRFYQGAQETQYF. Here the CDR3 DNA reads TGTGCCAGCAGATTCTACCAGGGAGCCCAAGAGACCCAGTACTTC.

This clonotype has a single count. This rearrangement joins TRBV20-1 to TRBJ1-1; no reliable D call. CDR3 size: 15 residues. CDR1 is DFQATT, CDR2 SNEGSKA, per germline (reference sequence). Trimming shortened V by 5 bases and J by 1 base, and 17 bases separated the two germline ends. The CDR3 bases are TGCAGTGCTGGCCCCCATGGAGGCCAGAACACTGAAGCTTTCTTT. Its protein product is CSAGPHGGQNTEAFF.

This sequence joins TRBV5-1 and TRBJ1-2, with D maybe TRBD1 (6 bases). V was pared by 5 bases and J by 7 bases, with 21 bases between. Germline-derived CDR1 and CDR2 are SGHRS and YFSETQ. The CDR3 loop spans 15 amino acids. DNA for the CDR3: TGCGCCAGCAGGGGTGCGAGCGGGACAATAGGTGGCTACACCTTC. This sequence encodes CASRGASGTIGGYTF.

This chain uses TRBV20-1 with TRBJ2-7; tentative D call: TRBD2 (5 bases). CDR1 is DFQATT and CDR2 is SNEGSKA in the germline V gene (reference sequence). The V end lost 6 bases, the J end lost 3 bases, and 15 bases lay between the germline ends. This CDR3 has 13 amino acids. CDR3 sequence (DNA): TGCAGTGCCCGGAGCAGCGGCCTCTACGAGCAGTACTTC. Its protein is CSARSSGLYEQYF.

This clonotype was counted only a few times. CDR3 DNA: TGCAGCGTTGCACCTCAGGGGGCAGGCGAGCAGTACTTC. Translated: CSVAPQGAGEQYF. The V and J genes are TRBV29-1 and TRBJ2-7; 8 bases align to TRBD1. Germline trimming cut 4 bases from V and 6 bases from J; bases unmatched to any gene: 8. CDR3 length: 13 amino acids. Germline loops: CDR1 SQVTM, CDR2 ANQGSEA.

The table lists this clonotype with many counts. The V and J genes are TRBV7-2 and TRBJ2-5, with D possibly matching TRBD2 (5 bases). Germline CDR1 SGHTA, CDR2 FQGNSA. Trimming shortened V by 6 bases and J by 2 bases, and 10 bases separated the two germline ends. CDR3 length: 13 residues. CDR3 residues: CASRRTSQETQYF. The CDR3 bases are TGTGCCAGCAGGCGGACTTCTCAAGAGACCCAGTACTTC.

In this sample, this clonotype turned up a few times. This chain connects TRBV6-1 to TRBJ2-7, with D perhaps matching TRBD2 (6 bases). This CDR3 region has 12 residues. The V gene's germline CDR1 is MNHNS and CDR2 SASEGT. The V end was cut by 10 bases, the J end by 4 bases, with 14 bases between. The chain's CDR3 is CATLGGVYEQYF. The CDR3, as DNA: TGTGCCACCCTGGGGGGTGTTTACGAGCAGTACTTC.

The chain employs TRBV27 and TRBJ1-5; no clear D gene. Trimming removed 9 bases at V and 0 bases at J, with 6 bases between. The CDR3 consists of 12 residues. CDR1 and CDR2 (germline): MNHEY, SMNVEV (reference sequence). The CDR3 loop is CASRTSNQPQHF. The CDR3 DNA reads TGTGCCAGTCGGACTAGCAATCAGCCCCAGCATTTT.

The rearrangement links TRBV30 to TRBJ2-1; D possibly matches TRBD1 or TRBD2 (5 bases each). The CDR3 contains 14 residues. Trimming stripped 2 bases from V and 0 bases from J, with 8 bases between. Germline V gene data show CDR1 as GTSNPN and CDR2 as SVGIG (reference sequence). CDR3 amino acids: CAWSWGSSYNEQFF. The DNA of the CDR3 is TGTGCCTGGAGTTGGGGGAGCTCCTACAATGAGCAGTTCTTC.

The chain is built from TRBV29-1 and TRBJ2-7; D is uncertain. This CDR3 has 13 amino acids. The V gene's germline CDR1 is SQVTM and CDR2 ANQGSEA. V dropped 2 bases and J dropped 4 bases, with 12 bases sitting between them. CDR3 nucleotide sequence: TGCAGCGTTGAACTACAGAATCCGTACGAGCAGTACTTC. Translated: CSVELQNPYEQYF.

Many counts were recorded for this clonotype. The chain combines TRBV10-2 with TRBJ2-7; 9 positions match TRBD2. The CDR3 runs to 20 residues. V trimming: 0 bases; J trimming: 2 bases; junction bases outside the gene matches: 17. CDR1 is WSHSY, CDR2 SAAADI, per germline. CDR3 protein: CASSESIGGRADTLTYEQYF. The CDR3 nucleotides are TGCGCCAGCAGTGAGTCGATCGGCGGGAGGGCCGATACGTTGACCTACGAGCAGTACTTC.

This clonotype was observed a handful of times. The chain has TRBV27 and TRBJ2-7; 8 bases are a match to TRBD2. V dropped 6 bases and J dropped 2; count of bases not matched to a gene: 6. This CDR3 has 14 residues. Germline values: CDR1 MNHEY, CDR2 SMNVEV (reference sequence). Here the CDR3 reads CASRGAGGAYEQYF. CDR3 DNA: TGTGCCAGCAGGGGGGCGGGAGGCGCCTACGAGCAGTACTTC.

The V call is TRBV12-3 or TRBV12-4, the J call TRBJ2-5, with 8 bases identical to TRBD1. Losses at the gene ends were 5 bases for V and 5 bases for J; bases not matched to a gene: 4. The length of the CDR3 is 13 residues. The CDR3 DNA sequence: TGTGCCAGCAGTCTGGACAGGGTTGAGACCCAGTACTTC. The encoded protein is CASSLDRVETQYF.

This clonotype was seen ten or more times. The V gene is TRBV19, the J gene TRBJ2-6; perhaps TRBD2 as D (6 bases). The germline V gene encodes CDR1 LNHDA and CDR2 SQIVND (reference sequence). The germline V and J ends were trimmed by 3 bases and 0 bases, with 9 bases remaining between them. There are 16 residues in the CDR3. CDR3 loop: CASSIHGGSGANVLTF. The CDR3 DNA reads TGTGCCAGTAGTATTCACGGGGGCTCTGGGGCCAACGTCCTGACTTTC.

The chain combines TRBV4-3 with TRBJ1-4, with 10 bases identical to TRBD1. CDR3 length equals 17 residues. The junction had 11 bases not matched to a gene; V was cut back by 0 bases and J by 10 bases. From germline, CDR1 is LGHNA and CDR2 YSLEER. CDR3 in DNA: TGCGCCAGCAGCCAAGATCCAGGGACAGGGGAGATAGGAAAACTGTTTTTT. Translated, it gives CASSQDPGTGEIGKLFF.

This clonotype was found a few times. This chain uses TRBV19 with TRBJ1-1; TRBD1 is a possible D gene (6 bases). V dropped 9 bases and J dropped 5 bases, with 16 bases sitting between them. CDR3 length: 13 residues. Germline V CDR1 and CDR2: LNHDA, SQIVND (reference sequence). In nucleotides, the CDR3 is TGTGCCAGCAGTGTACAGGGAGGGACTGAAGCTTTCTTT. Translation gives CASSVQGGTEAFF. Full variable domain (rest looked up from reference TRBV19 and TRBJ1-1): DGGITQSPKYLFRKEGQNVTLSCEQNLNHDAMYWYRQDPGQGLRLIYYSQIVNDFQKGDIAEGYSVSREKKESFPLTVTSAQKNPTAFYLCASSVQGGTEAFFGQGTRLTVV.

In this sample, this clonotype turned up many times. In nucleotides, the CDR3 is TGTGCCAGCAGTTTAGGCGGGAGCAAGCAGACCCAGTACTTC. It translates to CASSLGGSKQTQYF. V usage is TRBV12-3 or TRBV12-4 and J usage is TRBJ2-5; 7 nucleotides align to TRBD2. The CDR3 contains 14 residues. J was trimmed by 6 bases and V by 1 base; bases with no gene match: 5.